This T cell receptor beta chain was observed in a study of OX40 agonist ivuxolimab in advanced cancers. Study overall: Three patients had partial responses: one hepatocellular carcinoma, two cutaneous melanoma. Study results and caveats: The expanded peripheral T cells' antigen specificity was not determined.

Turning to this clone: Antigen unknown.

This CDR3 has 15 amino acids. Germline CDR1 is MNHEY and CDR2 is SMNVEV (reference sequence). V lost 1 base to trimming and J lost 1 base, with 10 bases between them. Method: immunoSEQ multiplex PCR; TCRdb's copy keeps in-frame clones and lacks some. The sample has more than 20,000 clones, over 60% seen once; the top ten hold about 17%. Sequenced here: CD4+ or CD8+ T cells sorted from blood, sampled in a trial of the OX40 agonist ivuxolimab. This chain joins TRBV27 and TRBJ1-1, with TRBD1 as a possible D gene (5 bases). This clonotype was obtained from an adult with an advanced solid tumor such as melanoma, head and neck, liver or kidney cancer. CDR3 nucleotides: TGTGCCAGCAGTTTATACCTGACAGCGAACACTGAAGCTTTCTTT. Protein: CASSLYLTANTEAFF.